This T cell receptor (beta chain) was captured in a study of T cells in Graves' hyperthyroidism and ophthalmopathy. TCR beta CDR3 regions were amplified from RNA. The TCR CDR3 was amplified in a first-round RT-PCR using the HTBI primer set. A single record per CDR3 protein comes from TCRdb applying MiXCR to the multiplex PCR reads. The data show roughly 700,000 distinct CDR3 sequences, with 15% to 20% seen just once and around 15% held by the top ten. This clonotype has a count of ten or more. V shed 3 bases and J 5 bases; nucleotides not matched to a gene: 7. The V gene's germline CDR1 is SGDLS and CDR2 YYNGEE. This CDR3 spans 15 amino acids.

The sequence came from a man aged 50 to 59 with Graves' hyperthyroidism. V usage is TRBV9 and J usage is TRBJ2-7, with 11 bases identical to TRBD2. The sample taken for sequencing was blood. The CDR3 nucleotides read TGTGCCAGCAGCGCCGAACTAGCGGGAGACAACGAGCAGTACTTC. It is translated as CASSAELAGDNEQYF. The variable domain in full, with the rest retrieved from reference TRBV9 and TRBJ2-7, is DSGVTQTPKHLITATGQRVTLRCSPRSGDLSVYWYQQSLDQGLQFLIQYYNGEERAKGNILERFSAQQFPDLHSELNLSSLELGDSALYFCASSAELAGDNEQYFGPGTRLTVT.